These T cell receptor beta chains were read from a single sample in a study of T cell repertoires in aging, cancer and after chemotherapy. TCRdb used MiXCR to reprocess the multiplex PCR reads, holding one entry per CDR3 protein. Of some 2,100 distinct CDR3 sequences listed, about 36% are singletons. Specimen: blood. The receptors shown here come from a human donor with a solid tumor. CDR3s include the opening cysteine and the closing phenylalanine or tryptophan. A D gene is named only where the DNA matches it firmly. The size of a clone is reported for some rows only, either as once, few or many, or as a class for expanded clones.

>TRBD1|TRBV6-5|.|TRBJ1-1
CATGQGGGATEAFF
TGTGCGACTGGACAGGGCGGGGGGGCCACTGAAGCTTTCTTT
>TRBD2|TRBV12-3/TRBV12-4|few|TRBJ2-7
CASSRSGGGAEQYF
TGTGCCAGCAGCCGATCGGGAGGGGGAGCCGAGCAGTACTTC
>.|TRBV5-6|few|TRBJ2-7
CASSRSRDLYEQYF
TGTGCCAGCAGCCGTAGCCGGGACCTTTACGAGCAGTACTTC
>.|TRBV6-1|.|TRBJ2-3
CASSEVWGPNTDTQYF
TGTGCCAGCAGTGAAGTTTGGGGACCCAACACAGATACGCAGTATTTT
>.|TRBV30|few|TRBJ1-2
CAWRRRQENYGYTF
TGTGCCTGGAGACGCCGCCAGGAGAACTATGGCTACACCTTC
>TRBD1|TRBV12-3/TRBV12-4|few|TRBJ1-3
CASRRQGAGNTIYF
TGTGCCAGCAGGCGACAGGGCGCCGGAAACACCATATATTTT
>.|TRBV7-2|few|TRBJ2-1
CASSFAVSSEQFF
TGTGCCAGCAGCTTTGCTGTAAGTTCTGAGCAGTTCTTC
>.|TRBV7-9|.|TRBJ1-1
CASSFAAGGSTEAFF
TGTGCCAGCAGCTTTGCCGCCGGGGGCAGTACTGAAGCTTTCTTT
>.|TRBV5-4|few|TRBJ2-1
CASSYYNEQFF
TGTGCCAGCAGCTATTACAATGAGCAGTTCTTC
>.|TRBV15|medium-sized|TRBJ1-2
CATSLGDGPVYGYTF
TGTGCCACCAGCTTAGGGGACGGCCCTGTCTATGGCTACACCTTC
>.|TRBV7-9|few|TRBJ2-3
CASSLAVAGEVWATQYF
TGTGCCAGCAGCTTAGCGGTAGCTGGAGAGGTGTGGGCTACGCAGTATTTT
>TRBD1|TRBV5-4|.|TRBJ1-4
CASSLQGAGEKLFF
TGTGCCAGCAGCTTGCAGGGGGCGGGTGAAAAACTGTTTTTT
>TRBD1|TRBV29-1|large|TRBJ2-3
CSVMPRDSGTDTQYF
TGCAGCGTCATGCCCCGGGACAGCGGCACAGATACGCAGTATTTT
>TRBD1|TRBV19|once|TRBJ2-4
CASSSEPTGRWNIQYF
TGTGCCAGTAGTTCCGAGCCGACAGGGCGTTGGAACATTCAGTACTTC
>.|TRBV20-1|.|TRBJ2-1
CSARRATQVHNEQFF
TGCAGTGCTAGAAGGGCTACTCAAGTCCACAATGAGCAGTTCTTC
>.|TRBV7-9|.|TRBJ2-5
CASSVQAETQYF
TGTGCCAGCAGCGTGCAGGCAGAGACCCAGTACTTC
>TRBD1|TRBV7-9|.|TRBJ1-4
CASSPGQGYEKLFF
TGTGCCAGCAGCCCGGGACAGGGGTATGAAAAACTGTTTTTT
>.|TRBV5-6|.|TRBJ1-1
CASSWDGSEAFF
TGTGCCAGCAGCTGGGACGGAAGTGAAGCTTTCTTT
>.|TRBV18|.|TRBJ2-4
CASSKRAAPGAKNIQYF
TGTGCCAGCAGCAAAAGGGCCGCCCCTGGGGCCAAAAACATTCAGTACTTC
>TRBD2|TRBV19|few|TRBJ2-5
CASGEGWETQYF
TGTGCCAGTGGGGAGGGTTGGGAGACCCAGTACTTC
>.|TRBV6-1|few|TRBJ2-5
CASSQWGLAQETQYF
TGTGCCAGCAGCCAATGGGGACTGGCTCAAGAGACCCAGTACTTC
>.|TRBV27|once|TRBJ2-5
CASGTRRRETQYF
TGTGCCAGCGGAACTAGGAGGAGGGAGACCCAGTACTTC
>TRBD1|TRBV5-4|.|TRBJ2-3
CASSEQGVDTQYF
TGTGCCAGCAGTGAACAGGGGGTTGATACGCAGTATTTT
>.|TRBV7-9|once|TRBJ1-2
CASSILGLHYGYTF
TGTGCCAGCAGCATTCTCGGATTGCACTATGGCTACACCTTC
>.|TRBV20-1|.|TRBJ2-6
CSARDRPSGANVLTF
TGCAGTGCTAGAGATAGGCCCTCTGGGGCCAACGTCCTGACTTTC
>.|TRBV6-5|medium-sized|TRBJ2-2
CASSYSDTRTGELFF
TGTGCCAGCAGTTACTCGGATACAAGGACCGGGGAGCTGTTTTTT
>TRBD1|TRBV5-6|few|TRBJ2-6
CASSLGQGASGANVLTF
TGTGCCAGCAGCTTGGGGCAGGGGGCATCAGGGGCCAACGTCCTGACTTTC
>.|TRBV11-2|.|TRBJ2-6
CASSSPYGGLGANVLTF
TGTGCCAGCAGCTCTCCTTACGGGGGTCTTGGGGCCAACGTCCTGACTTTC
>TRBD1|TRBV29-1|large|TRBJ2-1
CSGVGTGTVRSEQFF
TGCAGCGGAGTCGGGACCGGGACAGTCCGAAGTGAGCAGTTCTTC
>.|TRBV27|.|TRBJ1-2
CASSLGLGVPDYTF
TGTGCCAGCAGTTTAGGGCTGGGGGTCCCCGACTACACCTTC
>.|TRBV27|few|TRBJ1-4
CASSPGRADRGANEKLFF
TGTGCCAGCAGTCCGGGGCGGGCCGACCGTGGAGCGAATGAAAAACTGTTTTTT
>.|TRBV6-5|few|TRBJ2-2
CASSHRTGELFF
TGTGCCAGCAGCCACAGGACCGGGGAGCTGTTTTTT
>.|TRBV28|.|TRBJ1-2
CASSLLGGGQNYDYTF
TGTGCCAGCAGTTTATTAGGGGGGGGGCAGAACTACGACTACACCTTC
>TRBD2|TRBV5-4|few|TRBJ2-3
CASSLAGASGFSTDTQYF
TGTGCCAGCAGCTTGGCGGGTGCTAGCGGGTTTAGCACAGATACGCAGTATTTT
>.|TRBV7-2|.|TRBJ2-2
CASRRARSVGELFF
TGTGCCAGCAGACGGGCTAGGAGCGTCGGGGAGCTGTTTTTT
>.|TRBV7-9|few|TRBJ2-7
CASSLADGTYEQYF
TGTGCCAGCAGCTTAGCGGACGGGACCTACGAGCAGTACTTC
>TRBD2|TRBV28|.|TRBJ2-3
CASSLTLAGGPTDTQYF
TGTGCCAGCAGTTTAACTCTAGCGGGGGGGCCAACAGATACGCAGTATTTT
>TRBD2|TRBV27|few|TRBJ2-7
CASSLDGDYTYEQYF
TGTGCCAGCAGCCTTGATGGGGACTATACCTACGAGCAGTACTTC
>.|TRBV6-4|.|TRBJ2-3
CASSDQGGTDTQYF
TGTGCCAGCAGTGACCAGGGGGGAACAGATACGCAGTATTTT